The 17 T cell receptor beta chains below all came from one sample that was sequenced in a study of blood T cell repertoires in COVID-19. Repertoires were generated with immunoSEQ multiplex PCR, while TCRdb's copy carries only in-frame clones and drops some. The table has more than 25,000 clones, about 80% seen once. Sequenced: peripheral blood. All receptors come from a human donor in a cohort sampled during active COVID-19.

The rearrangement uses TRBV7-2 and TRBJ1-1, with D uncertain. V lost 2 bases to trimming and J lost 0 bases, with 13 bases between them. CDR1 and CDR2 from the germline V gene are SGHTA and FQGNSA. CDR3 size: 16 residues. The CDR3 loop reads CASSLNPHGMNTEAFF. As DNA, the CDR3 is TGTGCCAGCAGCTTAAACCCACACGGGATGAACACTGAAGCTTTCTTT.

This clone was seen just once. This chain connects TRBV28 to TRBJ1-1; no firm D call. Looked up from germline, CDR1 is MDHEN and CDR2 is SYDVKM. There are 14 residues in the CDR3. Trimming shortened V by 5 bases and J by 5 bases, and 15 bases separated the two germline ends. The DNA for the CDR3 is TGTGCCAGCAGTCCAACCAGAGGGAATACTGAAGCTTTCTTT. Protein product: CASSPTRGNTEAFF.

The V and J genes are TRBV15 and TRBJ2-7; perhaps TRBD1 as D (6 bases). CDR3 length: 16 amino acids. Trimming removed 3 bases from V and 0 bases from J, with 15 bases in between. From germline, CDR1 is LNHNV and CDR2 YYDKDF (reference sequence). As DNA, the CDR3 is TGTGCCACCAGCAGCAGGAGTACAGGGACCTCCTACGAGCAGTACTTC. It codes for CATSSRSTGTSYEQYF. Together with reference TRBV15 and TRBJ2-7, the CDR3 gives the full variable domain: DAMVIQNPRYQVTQFGKPVTLSCSQTLNHNVMYWYQQKSSQAPKLLFHYYDKDFNNEADTPDNFQSRRPNTSFCFLDIRSPGLGDTAMYLCATSSRSTGTSYEQYFGPGTRLTVT.

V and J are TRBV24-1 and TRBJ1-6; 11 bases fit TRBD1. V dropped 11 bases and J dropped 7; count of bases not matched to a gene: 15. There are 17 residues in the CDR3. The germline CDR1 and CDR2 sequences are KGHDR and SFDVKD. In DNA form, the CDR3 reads TGTGCCAGACCAGTGGACGGGACAGGGGGGGAAAATTCACCCCTCCACTTT. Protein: CARPVDGTGGENSPLHF.

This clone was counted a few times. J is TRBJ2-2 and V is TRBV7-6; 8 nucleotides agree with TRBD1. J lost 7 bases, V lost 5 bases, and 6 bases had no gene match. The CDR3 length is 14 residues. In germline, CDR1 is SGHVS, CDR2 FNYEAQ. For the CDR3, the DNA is TGTGCCAGCAGCCTGCAGGGGGCGGACGGGGAGCTGTTTTTT. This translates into CASSLQGADGELFF.

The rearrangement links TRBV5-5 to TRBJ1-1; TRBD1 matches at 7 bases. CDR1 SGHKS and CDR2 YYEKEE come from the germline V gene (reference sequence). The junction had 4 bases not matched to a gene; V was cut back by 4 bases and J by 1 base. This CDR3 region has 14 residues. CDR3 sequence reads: CASSHGTANTEAFF. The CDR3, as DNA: TGTGCCAGCAGCCACGGGACAGCGAACACTGAAGCTTTCTTT.

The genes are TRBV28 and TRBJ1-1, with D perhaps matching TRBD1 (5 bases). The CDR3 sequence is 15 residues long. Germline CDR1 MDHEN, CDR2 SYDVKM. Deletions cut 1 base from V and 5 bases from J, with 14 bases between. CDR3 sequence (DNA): TGTGCCAGCAGTTTATCCGGACAACGTTGGACTGAAGCTTTCTTT. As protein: CASSLSGQRWTEAFF.

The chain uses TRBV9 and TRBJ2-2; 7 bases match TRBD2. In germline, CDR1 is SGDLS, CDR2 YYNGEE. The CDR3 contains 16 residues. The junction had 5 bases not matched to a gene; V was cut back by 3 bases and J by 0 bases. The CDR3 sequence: CASSALAAANTGELFF. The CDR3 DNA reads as TGTGCCAGCAGCGCCCTAGCGGCCGCGAACACCGGGGAGCTGTTTTTT.

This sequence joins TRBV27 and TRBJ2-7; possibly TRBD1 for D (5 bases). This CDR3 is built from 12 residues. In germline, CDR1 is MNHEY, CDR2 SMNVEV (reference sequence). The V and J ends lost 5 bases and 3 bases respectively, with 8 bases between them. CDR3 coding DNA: TGTGCCAGCAGTAACGGACACTACGAGCAGTACTTC. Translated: CASSNGHYEQYF.

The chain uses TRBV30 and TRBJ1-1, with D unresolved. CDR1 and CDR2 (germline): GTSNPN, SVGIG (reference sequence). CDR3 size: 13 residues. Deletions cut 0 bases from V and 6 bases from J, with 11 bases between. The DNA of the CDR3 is TGTGCCTGGAGTGTAACAGCAGTGGCTGAAGCTTTCTTT. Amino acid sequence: CAWSVTAVAEAFF.

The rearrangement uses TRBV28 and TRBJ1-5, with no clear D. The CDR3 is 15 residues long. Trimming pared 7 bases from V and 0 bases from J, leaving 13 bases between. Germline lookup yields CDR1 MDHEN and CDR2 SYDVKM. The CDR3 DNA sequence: TGTGCCAGCACCTGGGCCAGTTATAGCAATCAGCCCCAGCATTTT. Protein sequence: CASTWASYSNQPQHF. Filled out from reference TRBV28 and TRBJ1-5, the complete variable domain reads DVKVTQSSRYLVKRTGEKVFLECVQDMDHENMFWYRQDPGLGLRLIYFSYDVKMKEKGDIPEGYSVSREKKERFSLILESASTNQTSMYLCASTWASYSNQPQHFGDGTRLSIL.

The CDR3 bases are TGCGCCAGCAGCTTGGAGACAACAGGGCGGTCTTCAGGCTACACCTTC. Residues: CASSLETTGRSSGYTF. The V and J genes are TRBV5-1 and TRBJ1-2; possibly TRBD1 for D (6 bases). Trimming cost V 0 bases and J 8 bases, with 20 bases left between them. CDR3 length: 16 residues. The germline V gene encodes CDR1 SGHRS and CDR2 YFSETQ.

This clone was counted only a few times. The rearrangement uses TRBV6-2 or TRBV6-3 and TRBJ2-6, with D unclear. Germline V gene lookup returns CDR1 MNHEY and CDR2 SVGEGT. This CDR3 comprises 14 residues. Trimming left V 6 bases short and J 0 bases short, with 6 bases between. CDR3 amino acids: CASSWSSGANVLTF. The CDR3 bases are TGTGCCAGCAGCTGGAGCTCTGGGGCCAACGTCCTGACTTTC.

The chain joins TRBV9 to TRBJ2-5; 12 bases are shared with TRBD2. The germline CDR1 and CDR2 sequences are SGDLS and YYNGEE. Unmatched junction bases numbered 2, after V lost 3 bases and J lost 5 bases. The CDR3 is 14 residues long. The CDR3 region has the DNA TGTGCCAGCAGCGATCTAGCGGGGGGGGAGACCCAGTACTTC. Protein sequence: CASSDLAGGETQYF.

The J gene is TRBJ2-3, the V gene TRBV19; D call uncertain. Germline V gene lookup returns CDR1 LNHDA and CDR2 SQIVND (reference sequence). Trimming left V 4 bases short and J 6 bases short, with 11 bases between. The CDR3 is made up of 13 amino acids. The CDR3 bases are TGTGCCAGTAGTACGGTTGCTCGGGATACGCAGTATTTT. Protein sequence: CASSTVARDTQYF.

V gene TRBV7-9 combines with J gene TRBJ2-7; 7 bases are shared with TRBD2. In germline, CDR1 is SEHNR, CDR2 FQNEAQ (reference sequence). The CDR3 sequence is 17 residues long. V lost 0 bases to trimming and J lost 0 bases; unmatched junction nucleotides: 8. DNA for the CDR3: TGTGCCAGCAGCTTAGCAACGGAGGCTAGCGGCTCCTACGAGCAGTACTTC. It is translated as CASSLATEASGSYEQYF.

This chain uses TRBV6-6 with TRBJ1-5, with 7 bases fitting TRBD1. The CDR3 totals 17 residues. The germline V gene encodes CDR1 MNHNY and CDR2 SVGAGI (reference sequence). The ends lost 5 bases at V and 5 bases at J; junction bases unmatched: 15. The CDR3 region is CASSRTPRQGKDQPQHF. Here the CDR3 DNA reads TGTGCCAGCAGTCGAACCCCCCGACAGGGTAAGGATCAGCCCCAGCATTTT.